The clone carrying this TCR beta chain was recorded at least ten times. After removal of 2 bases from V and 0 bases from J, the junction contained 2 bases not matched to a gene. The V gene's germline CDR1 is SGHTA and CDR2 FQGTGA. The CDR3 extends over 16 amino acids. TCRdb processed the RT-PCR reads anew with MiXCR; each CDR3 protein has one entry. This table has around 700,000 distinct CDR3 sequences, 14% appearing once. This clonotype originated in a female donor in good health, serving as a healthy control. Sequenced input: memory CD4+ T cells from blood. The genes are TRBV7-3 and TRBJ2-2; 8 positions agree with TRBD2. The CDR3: CASSLRGGPNTGELFF. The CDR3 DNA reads TGTGCCAGCAGCTTACGCGGGGGGCCGAACACCGGGGAGCTGTTTTTT. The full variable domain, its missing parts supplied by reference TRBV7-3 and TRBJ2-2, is GAGVSQTPSNKVTEKGKYVELRCDPISGHTALYWYRQSLGQGPEFLIYFQGTGAADDSGLPNDRFFAVRPEGSVSTLKIQRTERGDSAVYLCASSLRGGPNTGELFFGEGSRLTVL.